This is a list of T cell receptor beta chains from one sample in a study of blood T cell repertoires in COVID-19. Sequencing used immunoSEQ multiplex PCR; TCRdb keeps in-frame clones, though not all of them. The sample yields some 70,000 clones, approximately 86% seen once. Sequenced material: peripheral blood. The receptors derive from a man aged 35-49 years with COVID-19, enrolled during active disease. Both conserved end residues are part of each CDR3. The D gene is left open where the match is weak. The size entry is marked missing in some rows and otherwise reads once, few, many or a size class.

TRBD2	NA	TRBJ2-5	TRBV5-1	TGCGCCAGCAGCTTGGAGACTAGCGAGGAGACCCAGTACTTC	CASSLETSEETQYF
NA	NA	TRBJ1-6	TRBV28	TGTGCCAGCTCCGAGGTGAGAACTTCTTTCAATTCACCCCTCCACTTT	CASSEVRTSFNSPLHF
NA	NA	TRBJ2-5	TRBV7-9	TGTGCCAGCAGCTCTTCGCGAGAGACCCAGTACTTC	CASSSSRETQYF
TRBD1	NA	TRBJ2-5	TRBV10-3	TGTGCCATCAGTGACCAGACAGGGGGCAGAGAGACCCAGTACTTC	CAISDQTGGRETQYF
NA	NA	TRBJ2-7	TRBV19	TGTGCCAGTAGTATATCGTTCGTGGCCGAGCAGTACTTC	CASSISFVAEQYF
TRBD1	once	TRBJ2-2	TRBV5-1	TGCGCCAGCAGCTGGGGACAGGGGGTTGCGGTTTCCGGGGAGCTGTTTTTT	CASSWGQGVAVSGELFF
NA	NA	TRBJ2-7	TRBV12-3/TRBV12-4	TGTGCCAGCAGTTTAACAGGGTCGATGGAGCAGTACTTC	CASSLTGSMEQYF
NA	NA	TRBJ1-6	TRBV3-1/TRBV3-2	TGTGCCAGCAGCCAAGGGGGCCATTCACCCCTCCACTTT	CASSQGGHSPLHF
NA	few	TRBJ2-3	TRBV28	TGTGCCAGCAGTTTACGGGGGGCTGGAGATACGCAGTATTTT	CASSLRGAGDTQYF
NA	NA	TRBJ2-1	TRBV28	TGTGCCAGCAGCACCCCCGCGGGGAGCTCCTACAATGAGCAGTTCTTC	CASSTPAGSSYNEQFF
NA	once	TRBJ1-3	TRBV13	TGTGCCAGCAGCTTAGACAGGGCAAACTCTGGAAACACCATATATTTT	CASSLDRANSGNTIYF
NA	NA	TRBJ1-1	TRBV9	TGTGCCAGCAGCCCCCTCCAGGGGATCAACACTGAAGCTTTCTTT	CASSPLQGINTEAFF
NA	NA	TRBJ2-2	TRBV6-1	TGTGCCAGCAGTGAACTAACTCCGAACACCGGGGAGCTGTTTTTT	CASSELTPNTGELFF
NA	NA	TRBJ2-7	TRBV6-5	TGTGCCAGCAGTTACGACGGGAACTACGAGCAGTACTTC	CASSYDGNYEQYF
TRBD2	NA	TRBJ2-1	TRBV5-1	TGCGCCAGCAGCCGATCACTAGCGGGGTACAACTCCTACAATGAGCAGTTCTTC	CASSRSLAGYNSYNEQFF
NA	NA	TRBJ1-1	TRBV19	TGTGCCAGTAGGGACCGATCCGGACAGACGAACACTGAAGCTTTCTTT	CASRDRSGQTNTEAFF
NA	few	TRBJ1-4	TRBV15	TGTGCCACCAGCAGAGATTGGCAGGGCGAAAAACTGTTTTTT	CATSRDWQGEKLFF
NA	NA	TRBJ1-1	TRBV6-5	TGTGCCAGCCGTCGGGTCCCGAACACTGAAGCTTTCTTT	CASRRVPNTEAFF
NA	NA	TRBJ2-7	TRBV5-4	TGTGCCAGCAGCTCGGGTCCATACTACGAGCAGTACTTC	CASSSGPYYEQYF
TRBD1	NA	TRBJ1-2	TRBV11-2	TGTGCCAGCAGCTTGACAGGGACAGATGGCTACACCTTC	CASSLTGTDGYTF
TRBD1	NA	TRBJ1-6	TRBV18	TGTGCCAGCTCAGAGCAGGGGGTGAATTCACCCCTCCACTTT	CASSEQGVNSPLHF
TRBD1	NA	TRBJ2-5	TRBV16	TGTGCCAGCAGCCAAGGGGGCAGGGGGCCCGCCGAGACCCAGTACTTC	CASSQGGRGPAETQYF
NA	NA	TRBJ1-5	TRBV19	TGTGCCGCTGACAGTCGGGGCAATCAGCCCCAGCATTTT	CAADSRGNQPQHF
NA	NA	TRBJ2-7	TRBV5-4	TGTGCCAGCAGCTTGGCCCCCCTGGTCCAGACCTACGAGCAGTACTTC	CASSLAPLVQTYEQYF
TRBD2	NA	TRBJ2-5	TRBV6-5	TGTGCCAGCAGTCCTTTAGCGGGGGCCGCAGAGACCCAGTACTTC	CASSPLAGAAETQYF
NA	once	TRBJ1-6	TRBV28	TGTGCCAGCAGTTTGGGCAGCTCCTATAATTCACCCCTCCACTTT	CASSLGSSYNSPLHF
NA	NA	TRBJ2-2	TRBV6-5	TGTGCCAGCAGACCGGGGGTCTCGGGCACCGGGGAGCTGTTTTTT	CASRPGVSGTGELFF
TRBD1	NA	TRBJ2-1	TRBV2	TGTGCCAGCAGTACGGACAGGGGCTACAATGAGCAGTTCTTC	CASSTDRGYNEQFF
TRBD2	NA	TRBJ2-7	TRBV7-6	TGTGCCAGCAGCTTAGATGCTAGCGGCCCCTACGAGCAGTACTTC	CASSLDASGPYEQYF
TRBD1	NA	TRBJ1-5	TRBV19	TGTGCCAGTAGCACCCGGACAGGGCCTTATCAGCCCCAGCATTTT	CASSTRTGPYQPQHF
NA	NA	TRBJ2-5	TRBV11-2	TGTGCCAGCAGCTTAGGTGGTAGCGCACAAGAGACCCAGTACTTC	CASSLGGSAQETQYF
NA	NA	TRBJ1-3	TRBV6-6	TGTGCCAGCAGTCAGAGGCCGGTGCACACCATATATTTT	CASSQRPVHTIYF
TRBD2	NA	TRBJ2-7	TRBV7-2	TGTGCCAGCAGCCCAGCGGGTAGCGGGGGTTCCTACGAGCAGTACTTC	CASSPAGSGGSYEQYF
TRBD1	NA	TRBJ2-7	TRBV4-1	TGCGCCAGCAGCCAAATACAGGGGGCGTTATACGAGCAGTACTTC	CASSQIQGALYEQYF
NA	NA	TRBJ2-2	TRBV5-1	TGCGCCAGCAGCTTGTTACAGGCTATCAACACCGGGGAGCTGTTTTTT	CASSLLQAINTGELFF
TRBD2	once	TRBJ2-1	TRBV5-8	TGTGCCAGCAGCCGTGCCTTTCGGACTAGGGGAAATGAGCAGTTCTTC	CASSRAFRTRGNEQFF
TRBD2	NA	TRBJ2-5	TRBV19	TGTGCCAGTAGTACGCGGGGGTCCCCGGAGACCCAGTACTTC	CASSTRGSPETQYF
NA	NA	TRBJ1-4	TRBV6-5	TGTGCCAGCAGCAGGGATTTTGAAAAACTGTTTTTT	CASSRDFEKLFF
TRBD1	NA	TRBJ2-7	TRBV19	TGTGCCAGTAGTATAGACGGGACAGGGATCTACGAGCAGTACTTC	CASSIDGTGIYEQYF
NA	NA	TRBJ2-5	TRBV5-1	TGCGCCAGCAGCTCCACCGGACTATATCAAGAGACCCAGTACTTC	CASSSTGLYQETQYF
NA	once	TRBJ2-3	TRBV5-4	TGTGCCAGCAGGCGACCCGGGACTAGCACAGATACGCAGTATTTT	CASRRPGTSTDTQYF
NA	NA	TRBJ1-1	TRBV12-5	TGTGCTAGTGGTTTGGGGGGACACGGGAACACTGAAGCTTTCTTT	CASGLGGHGNTEAFF
NA	NA	TRBJ1-1	TRBV30	TGTGCCTGGAGTGTCAAAGGGGATGAGAGCACTGAAGCTTTCTTT	CAWSVKGDESTEAFF
NA	NA	TRBJ1-1	TRBV13	TGTGCCAGCAGCCCTGGCCGGAACACTGAAGCTTTCTTT	CASSPGRNTEAFF
NA	NA	TRBJ1-6	TRBV7-6	TGTGCCAGCAGCTTAGGAGCAACAGGAACCAATTCACCCCTCCACTTT	CASSLGATGTNSPLHF
NA	NA	TRBJ2-7	TRBV2	TGTGCCAGCAGTGGCGTCGGTGACTACGAGCAGTACTTC	CASSGVGDYEQYF
NA	once	TRBJ2-1	TRBV11-2	TGTGCCAGCTCAGAGGGGGGGCGCGAGTTCTTC	CASSEGGREFF
TRBD2	NA	TRBJ2-1	TRBV5-1	TGCGCCAGCAGTCTAGCGGGGGGGCGTGAGCAGTTCTTC	CASSLAGGREQFF
TRBD1	NA	TRBJ1-5	TRBV30	TGTGCCTGGAGTGTCCAAAGGACAGGGAAATATAGCAATCAGCCCCAGCATTTT	CAWSVQRTGKYSNQPQHF
TRBD1	NA	TRBJ2-2	TRBV3-1/TRBV3-2	TGTGCCAGCAGGGGACAGGGGGCGAACACCGGGGAGCTGTTTTTT	CASRGQGANTGELFF
TRBD1	NA	TRBJ1-5	TRBV5-8	TGTGCCAGCAGCCATTATGACAGGGGACGGCAGCCCCAGCATTTT	CASSHYDRGRQPQHF
NA	once	TRBJ1-1	TRBV19	TGTGCCATCAAACCAGGGCACTTGAACACTGAAGCTTTCTTT	CAIKPGHLNTEAFF
NA	NA	TRBJ2-5	TRBV11-3	TGTGCCAGCAGCTTAGGAGGGCATGAGACCCAGTACTTC	CASSLGGHETQYF
TRBD2	NA	TRBJ2-1	TRBV2	TGTGCCAGCAGCGAGAGGGCGGGGGGGCACAATGAGCAGTTCTTC	CASSERAGGHNEQFF
NA	NA	TRBJ1-2	TRBV7-2	TGTGCCAGCAGCTTAGCACAGGCTGACTATGGCTACACCTTC	CASSLAQADYGYTF